The T cell receptor (beta chain) under discussion was sequenced for a study of blood T cell repertoires in COVID-19 (TCRdb year 2020). Regarding the research as a whole: The collaborator samples originated in the United States, Italy and Spain and spanned the acute and convalescent phases of COVID-19. The repertoires were released in a freely available public database intended as a resource for research on the immune response to SARS-CoV-2. The material from the prospective study consisted of cDNA or gDNA derived from T cells, B-cell-depleted T cells, or PBMCs. Where HLA class I and class II types were available, the types were taken from metadata supplied by the sample provider, not from assay-based typing. Samples came from the ongoing ImmuneRACE study (first 160 participants) plus 1,254 subjects from 6 global collaborators. Sample metadata almost always included a de-identified subject ID, COVID-19 status, age in years and sex. Deeply sampled blood TCRbeta repertoires from subjects exposed to, actively infected with, or recovered from COVID-19 were included in the dataset. Overall results and qualifications from the work: The amount of clinical and demographic metadata varied by source and participant and was provided uncurated.

The CDR3 has 17 amino acids, counting the end cysteine and phenylalanine. Kept here is only the CDR3 DNA, which spans 51 bases and is read in frame from base 1. The germline ends are 23 bases apart after V is trimmed by 0 bases and J by 12 bases. CDR1 LNHNV and CDR2 YYDKDF are derived from the germline V gene (reference sequence). At one collaborating source in Seattle, patients were enrolled during active infection and were followed longitudinally through the course of disease. Collaborating institutions collected whole blood in K2EDTA tubes following their own protocols. For TCRbeta analysis, collaborators shipped samples as frozen whole blood, isolated PBMCs, or DNA extracted from either of those sample types. TCRbeta CDR3 regions were amplified from genomic DNA by means of the immunoSEQ Assay, a bias-controlled multiplex PCR. Per the authors' processing: Nucleated cell counts per sample were estimated from amplification of reference gene primers within the assay. To quantify the absolute abundance of each unique TCRbeta CDR3 rearrangement, sequence reads were collapsed and filtered. For each sample, productive Simpson clonality was calculated as the square root of Simpson's diversity index across productive rearrangements. In its TCRdb copy, this immuneACCESS table keeps in-frame sequences only and misses some clones. Where compared with another copy, unresolved V genes explain less than half of these, and the others have no known cause. Clonal size and the V and J genes are those of that table, whereas D and trimming came from the DNA. This sample lists about 270,000 clones; roughly nine tenths were detected once. The top ten hold approximately 12% of the sample.

For this clone: The target of this receptor is not known. Per-nucleotide qualities are absent, and no much larger clonotype sits a single base away.

The chain is made from TRBV15 and TRBJ1-4, with the D gene call left open. The clonotype comes from a woman aged 30 to 39 with COVID-19, enrolled during active disease. Input material: peripheral blood. The sequenced DNA is TGTGCCACCAGCAGAGATCTTCCGGGAGTGTCTCTTATGGAACTGTTTTTT. Translated, it reads CATSRDLPGVSLMELFF.